The 22 T cell receptor beta chains below come from one sample, sequenced in a study of blood T cell repertoires in COVID-19. Clones were read by immunoSEQ multiplex PCR, and TCRdb kept only the in-frame ones, dropping some. Of about 260,000 clones listed, more than 75% are singletons. Sequences were obtained from peripheral blood. These receptors all stem from a woman between 50 and 59 years old with acute or convalescent COVID-19.

The rearrangement joins TRBV7-2 to TRBJ2-7; the D gene is possibly TRBD2 (5 bases). This CDR3 comprises 13 residues. The germline V gene encodes CDR1 SGHTA and CDR2 FQGNSA. V gave up 5 bases and J gave up 3 bases, with 11 bases separating them. The CDR3 nucleotides are TGTGCCAGCAGCCTTAGCGTCAACTACGAGCAGTACTTC. Protein sequence: CASSLSVNYEQYF.

V and J are TRBV5-1 and TRBJ2-4, with 8 bases matching TRBD1. Germline values: CDR1 SGHRS, CDR2 YFSETQ. V shed 4 bases, J shed 2 bases, and the junction held 11 bases outside the gene matches. The CDR3 sequence is 17 residues long. The DNA of the CDR3 is TGCGCCAGCAGCCCGGGGGCGCAGGGGGCTTCCAAAAACATTCAGTACTTC. This codes for CASSPGAQGASKNIQYF.

The V call is TRBV28, the J call TRBJ1-1, with unresolved D. V lost 3 bases and J lost 6, with 5 bases in between. The CDR3 length is 11 residues. Germline values: CDR1 MDHEN, CDR2 SYDVKM. CDR3 nucleotides: TGTGCCAGCAGTTTTTTCGCTGAAGCTTTCTTT. It encodes CASSFFAEAFF.

This chain links TRBV7-9 with TRBJ2-3; perhaps TRBD2 as D (5 bases). Germline V gene sequence: CDR1 SEHNR, CDR2 FQNEAQ (reference sequence). This CDR3 has 15 residues. V lost 1 base and J 5 bases, leaving 13 bases between the germline ends. This CDR3 reads CASSLVPLAGDTQYF. The DNA for the CDR3 is TGTGCCAGCAGCTTAGTACCTTTGGCGGGAGATACGCAGTATTTT.

This clone was detected once. V is TRBV3-1 (or the pseudogene TRBV3-2) and J is TRBJ1-1; no reliable D call. Per the germline V gene, CDR1 is LGHDT and CDR2 is YNNKEL (reference sequence). Trimming cost V 0 bases and J 11 bases, with 16 bases left between them. The CDR3 sequence is 14 residues long. The CDR3 sequence is CASSQETGSTHAFF. DNA of the CDR3: TGTGCCAGCAGCCAAGAAACGGGAAGTACACACGCTTTCTTT.

This rearrangement joins TRBV28 to TRBJ2-1; a weak D match, TRBD1 (7 bases). V lost 3 bases to trimming and J lost 8 bases, with 14 bases between them. The CDR3 consists of 14 residues. Germline CDR1 is MDHEN and CDR2 is SYDVKM. The CDR3 coding sequence is TGTGCCAGCAGTTTGGGGGGACAGTATTATGAGCAGTTCTTC. It codes for CASSLGGQYYEQFF.

The chain employs TRBV7-6 and TRBJ1-1; tentative D call: TRBD1 (5 bases). This CDR3 region has 16 residues. V shed 2 bases and J shed 1 base, with 14 bases lying between them. Germline loops: CDR1 SGHVS, CDR2 FNYEAQ. CDR3 sequence: CASSLFSQGPNTEAFF. The CDR3 DNA sequence: TGTGCCAGCAGCTTATTCTCCCAGGGCCCGAACACTGAAGCTTTCTTT. Supplemented by reference TRBV7-6 and TRBJ1-1, the full variable domain reads GAGVSQSPRYKVTKRGQDVALRCDPISGHVSLYWYRQALGQGPEFLTYFNYEAQQDKSGLPNDRFSAERPEGSISTLTIQRTEQRDSAMYRCASSLFSQGPNTEAFFGQGTRLTVV.

The rearrangement links TRBV28 to TRBJ1-2; 9 bases match TRBD1. CDR1 and CDR2 from the germline V gene are MDHEN and SYDVKM. V was clipped by 6 bases and J by 8 bases; unmatched bases: 7. The CDR3 length is 13 residues. For the CDR3, the DNA is TGTGCCAGCAGGACACAGGGGGCGGGGGGCTACACCTTC. As protein: CASRTQGAGGYTF.

The V gene is TRBV18, the J gene TRBJ1-1; tentative D call: TRBD1 (5 bases). The CDR3 is 14 amino acids. CDR1 KGHSH and CDR2 LQKENI come from the germline V gene. Trimming pared 1 base from V and 8 bases from J, leaving 14 bases between. CDR3 in amino acids: CASSPLGQGDEAFF. The CDR3 DNA follows: TGTGCCAGCTCACCACTCGGCCAGGGTGACGAAGCTTTCTTT.

The chain employs TRBV29-1 and TRBJ1-2; the match to TRBD1 covers 8 bases. The CDR3 contains 13 residues. The V segment lost 6 bases and the J segment 3 bases; nucleotides outside the gene matches: 6. CDR1 and CDR2 (germline): SQVTM, ANQGSEA. CDR3 protein: CSVRGQGDYGYTF. In DNA, the CDR3 is TGCAGCGTCAGAGGACAGGGTGACTATGGCTACACCTTC.

The V and J genes are TRBV6-6 and TRBJ2-7; the D gene is possibly TRBD2 (6 bases). The germline V gene has CDR1 MNHNY and CDR2 SVGAGI (reference sequence). There are 15 residues in the CDR3. The V end lost 1 base, the J end lost 2 bases, and 12 bases lay between the germline ends. The chain's CDR3 is CASSYLGGGPYEQYF. As DNA, the CDR3 is TGTGCCAGCAGTTACTTGGGGGGAGGCCCCTACGAGCAGTACTTC.

V is TRBV6-5 and J is TRBJ2-7; 7 bases are a match to TRBD2. The CDR3 spans 15 residues. CDR1 and CDR2 from the germline V gene are MNHEY and SVGAGI. V lost 6 bases and J lost 3; bases outside the gene matches: 11. DNA of the CDR3: TGTGCCAGCAGAAAAAGGCGGGGGACCAACTACGAGCAGTACTTC. Protein sequence: CASRKRRGTNYEQYF.

The chain uses TRBV27 and TRBJ2-7, with D possibly matching TRBD1 (6 bases). The CDR3 runs to 15 residues. The V gene lost 6 bases and the J gene lost 2 bases, with 17 bases spanning the gap. Germline V lookup: CDR1 MNHEY, CDR2 SMNVEV (reference sequence). The CDR3 DNA reads as TGTGCCAGCAGCCCCAGGGGAGCTGCGCCCTACGAGCAGTACTTC. Amino acids: CASSPRGAAPYEQYF.

This chain links TRBV28 with TRBJ1-2; 8 bases agree with TRBD1. J was trimmed by 6 bases and V by 5 bases; bases with no gene match: 5. The CDR3 runs 13 residues. CDR1 and CDR2 from the germline V gene are MDHEN and SYDVKM. CDR3 coding DNA: TGTGCCAGCAGTCCGACAGGGGATAATGGCTACACCTTC. Translation: CASSPTGDNGYTF.

The V gene is TRBV30, the J gene TRBJ1-1, with TRBD1 matching 7 bases. The CDR3 is made up of 14 amino acids. The germline gives CDR1 GTSNPN, CDR2 SVGIG (reference sequence). J lost 1 base, V lost 2 bases, and 4 bases had no gene match. CDR3 region: CAWSLTGWNTEAFF. The CDR3 DNA reads as TGTGCCTGGAGTCTGACAGGGTGGAACACTGAAGCTTTCTTT.

This clone has just one count. The CDR3 DNA is TGCGCCAGCAGCCCTGGACTAGCGGGAGGTGCAGATACGCAGTATTTT. Residues: CASSPGLAGGADTQYF. This chain uses TRBV5-1 with TRBJ2-3, with TRBD2 identical over 14 bases. The ends lost 4 bases at V and 4 bases at J; junction bases unmatched: 5. The germline V gene has CDR1 SGHRS and CDR2 YFSETQ. The CDR3 consists of 16 residues.

The V gene is TRBV6-6, the J gene TRBJ1-2, with 7 bases fitting TRBD1. V shed 5 bases, J shed 3 bases, and the junction held 30 bases outside the gene matches. This CDR3 is 22 amino acids long. Germline CDR1 reads MNHNY; CDR2 reads SVGAGI (reference sequence). As DNA, the CDR3 is TGTGCCAGCAGTCATCCGACTCTCTGGACAGGACTTAGACCGACCTCTTACTATGGCTACACCTTC. Translating gives CASSHPTLWTGLRPTSYYGYTF.

The CDR3 here is CASSILGQGAGEKLFF. In nucleotides, the CDR3 is TGCGCCAGCAGCATTTTGGGACAGGGGGCGGGAGAAAAACTGTTTTTT. This sequence joins TRBV5-1 and TRBJ1-4, with 12 bases aligning to TRBD1. The CDR3 length is 16 residues. Germline V gives CDR1 SGHRS, CDR2 YFSETQ. V dropped 4 bases and J dropped 8; count of bases not matched to a gene: 9.

This clone was detected once. The genes are TRBV7-3 and TRBJ1-3; D not resolved. Trimming removed 0 bases from V and 0 bases from J, with 6 bases in between. Germline V gene sequence: CDR1 SGHTA, CDR2 FQGTGA. This CDR3 is 15 amino acids long. The DNA of the CDR3 is TGTGCCAGCAGCTTAACTGGCCTCTCTGGAAACACCATATATTTT. Encoded protein: CASSLTGLSGNTIYF.

V is TRBV27 and J is TRBJ1-5, with unresolved D. CDR1 is MNHEY and CDR2 is SMNVEV in the germline V gene (reference sequence). V was cut by 4 bases and J by 4 bases, with 17 bases left in between. This CDR3 spans 16 amino acids. The CDR3 here is CASSSQRGPKNQPQHF. The CDR3 nucleotides are TGTGCCAGCAGTTCCCAGAGAGGGCCCAAGAATCAGCCCCAGCATTTT.

This clone was seen a handful of times. The rearrangement joins TRBV10-2 to TRBJ1-4; D is unresolved. The length of the CDR3 is 14 residues. The germline CDR1 and CDR2 sequences are WSHSY and SAAADI. Trimming stripped 2 bases from V and 6 bases from J, with 10 bases between. The CDR3 bases are TGCGCCAGCAGTGAGGGACTGATGTATGAAAAACTGTTTTTT. Translating it yields CASSEGLMYEKLFF.

This clone was seen once. The chain joins TRBV27 to TRBJ1-2; D is possibly TRBD1 (6 bases). Trimming removed 3 bases from V and 5 bases from J, with 19 bases in between. The CDR3 is 16 amino acids. Germline assignment: CDR1 MNHEY and CDR2 SMNVEV (reference sequence). The CDR3 spells CASSLGGPPLGYGYTF. Here the CDR3 DNA reads TGTGCCAGCAGTTTGGGGGGGCCCCCCCTGGGGTATGGCTACACCTTC.